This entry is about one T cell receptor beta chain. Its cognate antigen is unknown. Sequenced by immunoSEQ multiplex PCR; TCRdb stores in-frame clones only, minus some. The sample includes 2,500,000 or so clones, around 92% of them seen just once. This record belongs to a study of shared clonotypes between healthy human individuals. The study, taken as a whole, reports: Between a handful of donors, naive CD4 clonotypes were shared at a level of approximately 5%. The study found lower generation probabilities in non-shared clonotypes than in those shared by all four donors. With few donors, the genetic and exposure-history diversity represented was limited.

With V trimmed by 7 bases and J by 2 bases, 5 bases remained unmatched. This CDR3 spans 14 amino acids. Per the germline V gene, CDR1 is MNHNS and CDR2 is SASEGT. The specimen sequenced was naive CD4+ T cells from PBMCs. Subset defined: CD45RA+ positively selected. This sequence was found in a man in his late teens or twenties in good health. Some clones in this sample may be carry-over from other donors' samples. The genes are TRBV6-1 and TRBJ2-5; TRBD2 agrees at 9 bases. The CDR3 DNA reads TGTGCCAGCAATATGGCGGGAGGGCAAGAGACCCAGTACTTC. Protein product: CASNMAGGQETQYF.